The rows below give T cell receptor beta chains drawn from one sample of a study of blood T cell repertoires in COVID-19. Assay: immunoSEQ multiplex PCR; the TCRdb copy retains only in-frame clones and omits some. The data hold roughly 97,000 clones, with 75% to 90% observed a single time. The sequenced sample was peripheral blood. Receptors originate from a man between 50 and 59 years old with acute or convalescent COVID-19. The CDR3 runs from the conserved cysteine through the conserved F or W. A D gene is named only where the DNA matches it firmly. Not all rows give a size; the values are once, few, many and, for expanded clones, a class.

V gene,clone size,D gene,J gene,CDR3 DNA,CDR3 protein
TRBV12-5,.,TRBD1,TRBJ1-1,TGTGCTAGTGGTTTGACAGGGGTTGAAGCTTTCTTT,CASGLTGVEAFF
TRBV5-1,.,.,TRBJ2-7,TGCGCCAGCAGCTTGGGGAGGGGTAACTACGAGCAGTACTTC,CASSLGRGNYEQYF
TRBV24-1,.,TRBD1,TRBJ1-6,TGTGCCACCAGCTCCGAGGGGGCGCGCTGGGAATCACCCCTCCACTTT,CATSSEGARWESPLHF
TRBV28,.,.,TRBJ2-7,TGTGCCAGCAGTTTAAGCGGGACAAGAGGCGAGCAGTACTTC,CASSLSGTRGEQYF
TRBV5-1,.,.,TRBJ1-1,TGCGCCAGCAGCCCAGAAACAGGGCGTGGTACTGAAGCTTTCTTT,CASSPETGRGTEAFF
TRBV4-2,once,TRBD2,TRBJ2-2,TGTGCCAGCAGCCAAGAGGGCGGGAGGAACACCGGGGAGCTGTTTTTT,CASSQEGGRNTGELFF
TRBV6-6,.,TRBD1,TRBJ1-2,TGTGCCAGCACCGAAGGACAGGGTGCGGACTATGGCTACACCTTC,CASTEGQGADYGYTF
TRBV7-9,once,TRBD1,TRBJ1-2,TGTGCCAGCAGCTCAGGACAGGGGGCGAATCATGGCTACACCTTC,CASSSGQGANHGYTF
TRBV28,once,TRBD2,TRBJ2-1,TGTGCCAGCAGTGCCCTGCGGGGGGGCGGGGGAGTATCCTACAATGAGCAGTTCTTC,CASSALRGGGGVSYNEQFF
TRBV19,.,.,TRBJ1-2,TGTGCCACCAACCTGGGGGGAGACTATGGCTACACCTTC,CATNLGGDYGYTF
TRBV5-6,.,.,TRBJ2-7,TGTGCCAGCAGCTTGGGTAGAACCTACGAGCAGTACTTC,CASSLGRTYEQYF
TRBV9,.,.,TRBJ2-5,TGTGCCAGCAGCGACAGGGACCAAGAGACCCAGTACTTC,CASSDRDQETQYF
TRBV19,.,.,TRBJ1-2,TGTGCCAGTAGTATAGTCATTTGGAGGCAGGGGAGAAGACCGCACTATGGCTACACCTTC,CASSIVIWRQGRRPHYGYTF
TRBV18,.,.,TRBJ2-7,TGTGCCAGCTCACCTAGCGGAAGCTCCTACGAGCAGTACTTC,CASSPSGSSYEQYF
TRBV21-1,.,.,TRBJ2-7,TGTGCCAGCAGTTATAGCGGGAGGGTTCCGAGATACGAGCAGTACTTC,CASSYSGRVPRYEQYF
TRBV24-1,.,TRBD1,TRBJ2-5,TGTGCCACCAGTGATACAGACAGGGGTGCGTGGAAGACCCAGTACTTC,CATSDTDRGAWKTQYF
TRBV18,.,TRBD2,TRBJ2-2,TGTGCCAGCTCACCGATAGCGGGACCAACCGGGGAGCTGTTTTTT,CASSPIAGPTGELFF
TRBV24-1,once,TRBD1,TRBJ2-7,TGTGCCACCAGTGATTCCCCAGGGGGCGTCTACGAGCAGTACTTC,CATSDSPGGVYEQYF
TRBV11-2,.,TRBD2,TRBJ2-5,TGTGCCAGCAGCTTAGCTAGCGGGGGAGAGACCCAGTACTTC,CASSLASGGETQYF
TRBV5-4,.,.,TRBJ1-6,TGTGCCAGCAGCTTGGTTGGCGGTTATAATTCACCCCTCCACTTT,CASSLVGGYNSPLHF
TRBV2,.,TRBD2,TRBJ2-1,TGTGCCAGCAGTGAAGAGGGTAGCGGGAGGACCAATGAGCAGTTCTTC,CASSEEGSGRTNEQFF
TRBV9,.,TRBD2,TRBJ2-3,TGTGCCAGCAGCTCCGGACTAGCGACGGGAGCAGATACGCAGTATTTT,CASSSGLATGADTQYF
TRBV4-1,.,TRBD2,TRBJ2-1,TGCGCCAGCAGCCACGGTCTAGCGGGACGCCGCCGGGATGAGCAGTTCTTC,CASSHGLAGRRRDEQFF
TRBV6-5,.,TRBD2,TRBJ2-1,TGTGCCAGCAGTCCTCGACTAGCGTGGTACAATGAGCAGTTCTTC,CASSPRLAWYNEQFF
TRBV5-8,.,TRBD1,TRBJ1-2,TGTGCCAGCACCCCGGAGGGGGCCCCCTATGGCTACACCTTC,CASTPEGAPYGYTF
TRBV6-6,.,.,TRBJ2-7,TGTGCCAGCAGTCGGACACAACCCTACGAGCAGTACTTC,CASSRTQPYEQYF
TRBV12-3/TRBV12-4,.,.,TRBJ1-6,TGTGCCAGCAGTTTAACCGGTTCCCTCCACTTT,CASSLTGSLHF
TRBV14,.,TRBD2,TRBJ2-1,TGTGCCAGCAGCCAAGGACTAGCAGCCTACAATGAGCAGTTCTTC,CASSQGLAAYNEQFF
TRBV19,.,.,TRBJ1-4,TGTGCCAGTAGTGTTTCCGGGATAAATGAAAAACTGTTTTTT,CASSVSGINEKLFF
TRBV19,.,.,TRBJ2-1,TGTGCCAGTAGCTCCTTTCTGGCGGGGAGCTCCTACAATGAGCAGTTCTTC,CASSSFLAGSSYNEQFF
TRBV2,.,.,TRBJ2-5,TGTGCCAGCAGTGAAACGAGGAGCGGAGAGACCCAGTACTTC,CASSETRSGETQYF
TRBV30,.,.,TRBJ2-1,TGTGCCTGGAGTGTAGTCCCGGGACTGGGGCAGTTCTTC,CAWSVVPGLGQFF
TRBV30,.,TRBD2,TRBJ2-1,TGTGCCTCAACATCCGGGACTAGCGGATACAATGAGCAGTTCTTC,CASTSGTSGYNEQFF
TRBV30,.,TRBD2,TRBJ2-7,TGTGCCTGGAGTATCCGGGACTACTGGGGCTCCTACGAGCAGTACTTC,CAWSIRDYWGSYEQYF
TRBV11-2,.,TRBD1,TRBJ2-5,TGTGCCAGCAGGAAGACAGGGGAAGAGACCCAGTACTTC,CASRKTGEETQYF
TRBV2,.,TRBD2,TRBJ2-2,TGTGCCAGCAGTGAGGCGGGAGGTGTAACCGGGGAGCTGTTTTTT,CASSEAGGVTGELFF
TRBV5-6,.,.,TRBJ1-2,TGTGCCAGCAGTTCGGACATTAACTATGGCTACACCTTC,CASSSDINYGYTF